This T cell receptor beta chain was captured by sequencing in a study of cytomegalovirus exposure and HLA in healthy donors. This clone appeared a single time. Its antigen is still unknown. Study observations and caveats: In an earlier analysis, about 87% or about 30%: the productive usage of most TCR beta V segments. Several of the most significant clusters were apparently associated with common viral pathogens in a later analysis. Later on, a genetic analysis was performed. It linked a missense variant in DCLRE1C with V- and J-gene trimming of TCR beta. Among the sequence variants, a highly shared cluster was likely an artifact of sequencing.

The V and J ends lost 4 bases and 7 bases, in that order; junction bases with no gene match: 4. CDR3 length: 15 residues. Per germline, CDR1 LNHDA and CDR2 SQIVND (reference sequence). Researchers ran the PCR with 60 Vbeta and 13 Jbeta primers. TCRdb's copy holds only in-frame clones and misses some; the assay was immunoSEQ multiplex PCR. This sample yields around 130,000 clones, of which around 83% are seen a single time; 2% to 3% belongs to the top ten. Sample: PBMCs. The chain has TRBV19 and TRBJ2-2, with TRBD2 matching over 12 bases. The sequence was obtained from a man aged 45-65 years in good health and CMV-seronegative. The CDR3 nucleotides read TGTGCCAGTAGTAGGACTAGCGGGGTCGTCGGGGAGCTGTTTTTT. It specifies CASSRTSGVVGELFF.